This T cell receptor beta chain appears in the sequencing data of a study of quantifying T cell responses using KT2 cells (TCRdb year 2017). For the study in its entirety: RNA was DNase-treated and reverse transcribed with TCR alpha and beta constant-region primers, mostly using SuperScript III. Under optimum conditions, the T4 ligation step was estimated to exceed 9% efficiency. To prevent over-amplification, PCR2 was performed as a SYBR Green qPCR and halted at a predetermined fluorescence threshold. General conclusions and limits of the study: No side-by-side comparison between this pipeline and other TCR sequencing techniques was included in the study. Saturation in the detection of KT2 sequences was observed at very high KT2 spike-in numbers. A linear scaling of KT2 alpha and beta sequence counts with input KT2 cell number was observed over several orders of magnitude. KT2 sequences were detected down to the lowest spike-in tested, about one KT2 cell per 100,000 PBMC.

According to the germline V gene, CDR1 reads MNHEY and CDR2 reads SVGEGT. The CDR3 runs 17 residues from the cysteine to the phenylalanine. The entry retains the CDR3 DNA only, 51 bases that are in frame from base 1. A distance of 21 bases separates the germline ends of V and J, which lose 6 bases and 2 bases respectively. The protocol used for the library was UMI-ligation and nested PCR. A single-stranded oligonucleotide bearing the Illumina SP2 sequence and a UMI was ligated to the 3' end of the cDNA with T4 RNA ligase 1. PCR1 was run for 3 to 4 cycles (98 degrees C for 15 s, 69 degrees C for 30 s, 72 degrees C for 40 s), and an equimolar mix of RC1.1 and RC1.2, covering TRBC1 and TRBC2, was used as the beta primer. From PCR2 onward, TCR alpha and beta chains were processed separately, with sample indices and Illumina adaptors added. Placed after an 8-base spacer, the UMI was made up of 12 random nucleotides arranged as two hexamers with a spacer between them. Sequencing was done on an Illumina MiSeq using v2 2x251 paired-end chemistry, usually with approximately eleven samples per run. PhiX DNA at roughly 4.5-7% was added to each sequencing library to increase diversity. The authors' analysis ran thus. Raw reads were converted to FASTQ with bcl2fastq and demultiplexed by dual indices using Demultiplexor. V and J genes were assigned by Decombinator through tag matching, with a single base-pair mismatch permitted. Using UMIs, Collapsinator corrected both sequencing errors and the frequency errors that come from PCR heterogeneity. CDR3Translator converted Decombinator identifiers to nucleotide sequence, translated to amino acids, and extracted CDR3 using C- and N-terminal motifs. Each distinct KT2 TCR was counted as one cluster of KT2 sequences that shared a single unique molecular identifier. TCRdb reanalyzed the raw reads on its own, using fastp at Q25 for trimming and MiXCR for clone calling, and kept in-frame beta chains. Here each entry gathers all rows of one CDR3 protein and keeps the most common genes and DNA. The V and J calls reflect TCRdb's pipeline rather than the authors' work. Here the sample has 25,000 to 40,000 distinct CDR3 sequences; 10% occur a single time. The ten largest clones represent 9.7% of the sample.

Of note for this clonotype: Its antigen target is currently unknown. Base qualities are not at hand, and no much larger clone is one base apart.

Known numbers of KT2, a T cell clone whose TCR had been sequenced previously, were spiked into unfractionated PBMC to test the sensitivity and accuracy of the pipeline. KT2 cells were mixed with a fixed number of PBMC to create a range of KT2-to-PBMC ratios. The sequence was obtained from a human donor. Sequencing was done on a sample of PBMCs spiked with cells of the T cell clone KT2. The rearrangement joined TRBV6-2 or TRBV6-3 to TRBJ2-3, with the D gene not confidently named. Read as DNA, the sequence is TGTGCCAGCAGCCACCTCGTCTTCGACGGAGACACAGATACGCAGTATTTT. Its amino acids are CASSHLVFDGDTDTQYF.